A selection of T cell receptor beta chains follows, all from one sample in a study of CD8+ T cells in alopecia areata. Method: immunoSEQ multiplex PCR; TCRdb's copy keeps in-frame clones and lacks some. The data show 65,000 to 70,000 clones, roughly 57% seen once. Source: CD8+ T cells sorted from blood, taken at week 0. These receptors were collected from a human donor with alopecia areata. Each CDR3 is given with its conserved first and last residue. The D gene is left open where the match is weak. Expanded clones get a size class; other rows say once, few or many, or leave the size out.

V	D	size	J	CDR3	DNA
TRBV19	.	.	TRBJ1-2	CASSIEANYGYTF	TGTGCCAGTAGTATAGAAGCAAACTATGGCTACACCTTC
TRBV4-3	.	.	TRBJ2-7	CASSQGAGTYEQYF	TGCGCCAGCAGCCAAGGGGCTGGAACCTACGAGCAGTACTTC
TRBV6-5	.	.	TRBJ2-1	CASNYSPTREREQFF	TGTGCCAGCAATTACAGCCCTACCCGGGAGAGGGAGCAGTTCTTC
TRBV9	.	.	TRBJ2-1	CASSVGGGGSYNEQFF	TGTGCCAGCAGCGTCGGGGGAGGGGGCTCCTACAATGAGCAGTTCTTC
TRBV7-9	.	.	TRBJ2-3	CASSLLTDTQYF	TGTGCCAGCAGCTTACTCACAGATACGCAGTATTTT
TRBV29-1	.	.	TRBJ1-2	CSVAGSRSRGYTF	TGCAGCGTTGCCGGGTCCAGGAGCCGTGGCTACACCTTC
TRBV13	TRBD2	.	TRBJ2-2	CASSPSSGGAAGELFF	TGTGCCAGCAGCCCGAGTAGCGGGGGGGCCGCCGGGGAGCTGTTTTTT
TRBV5-5	TRBD2	.	TRBJ2-2	CASSLRTSGVYTGELFF	TGTGCCAGCAGCTTACGGACTAGCGGGGTTTACACCGGGGAGCTGTTTTTT
TRBV7-6	.	.	TRBJ1-1	CASSLGGFTEAFF	TGTGCCAGCAGCTTAGGGGGTTTCACTGAAGCTTTCTTT
TRBV13	.	.	TRBJ2-3	CATYGLAPTDTQYF	TGTGCCACTTATGGGCTAGCCCCCACAGATACGCAGTATTTT
TRBV4-1	.	.	TRBJ1-6	CASSQEHWTLSSYNSPLHF	TGCGCCAGCAGCCAAGAACATTGGACGCTAAGCTCCTATAATTCACCCCTCCACTTT
TRBV7-9	.	.	TRBJ2-5	CASSLLPGQETQYF	TGTGCCAGCAGCTTACTTCCAGGGCAAGAGACCCAGTACTTC
TRBV6-5	.	.	TRBJ1-1	CASSYSLPPVPFF	TGTGCCAGCAGTTACTCGCTTCCCCCAGTTCCTTTCTTT
TRBV7-2	.	.	TRBJ2-1	CASSLGTTFNEQFF	TGTGCCAGCAGCTTAGGGACAACATTCAATGAGCAGTTCTTC
TRBV9	.	.	TRBJ1-1	CASSATKQFTEAFF	TGTGCCAGCAGCGCCACAAAACAGTTCACTGAAGCTTTCTTT
TRBV7-8	.	few	TRBJ2-7	CASSLGYSDTIEQYF	TGTGCCAGCAGCTTAGGTTATTCGGACACCATCGAGCAGTACTTC
TRBV18	.	few	TRBJ2-5	CASSPPDAQGEETQYF	TGTGCCAGCTCACCTCCGGATGCCCAGGGAGAAGAGACCCAGTACTTC
TRBV7-9	TRBD2	.	TRBJ2-7	CASSQLADGYEQYF	TGTGCCAGCAGTCAACTAGCGGACGGTTACGAGCAGTACTTC
TRBV29-1	.	.	TRBJ1-1	CSARGLNTEAFF	TGCAGCGCAAGGGGTCTGAACACTGAAGCTTTCTTT
TRBV28	TRBD1	.	TRBJ2-4	CASSPPDRVRNIQYF	TGTGCCAGCAGTCCGCCCGACAGGGTGCGAAACATTCAGTACTTC
TRBV9	.	.	TRBJ2-3	CASSVGGALTDTQYF	TGTGCCAGCAGCGTAGGCGGAGCCCTCACAGATACGCAGTATTTT
TRBV4-1	TRBD1	.	TRBJ2-3	CASSQTGITDTQYF	TGCGCCAGCAGCCAGACAGGGATCACAGATACGCAGTATTTT
TRBV13	.	.	TRBJ1-1	CASSLRQADKQAFF	TGTGCCAGCAGCCTAAGACAGGCGGACAAGCAGGCTTTCTTT
TRBV5-6	TRBD2	.	TRBJ2-1	CASSLMRLAGGGNEQFF	TGTGCCAGCAGCTTGATGCGACTAGCGGGAGGGGGCAATGAGCAGTTCTTC
TRBV29-1	TRBD1	.	TRBJ1-2	CSGGDRGPSGYTF	TGCAGCGGGGGGGACAGGGGTCCCTCCGGCTACACCTTC
TRBV4-3	.	.	TRBJ2-5	CASSQVGDQETQYF	TGCGCCAGCAGCCAAGTAGGAGATCAAGAGACCCAGTACTTC
TRBV27	.	.	TRBJ1-1	CASARGSTEAFF	TGTGCCAGCGCCCGGGGGAGCACTGAAGCTTTCTTT
TRBV29-1	.	few	TRBJ2-2	CSVLTPNTGELFF	TGCAGCGTCTTAACTCCGAACACCGGGGAGCTGTTTTTT
TRBV7-8	TRBD1	.	TRBJ1-1	CASSPSTGEETEAFF	TGTGCCAGCAGCCCTTCGACAGGGGAAGAGACTGAAGCTTTCTTT
TRBV5-6	.	.	TRBJ2-5	CASSLGGNPQETQYF	TGTGCCAGCAGCTTGGGCGGGAATCCACAAGAGACCCAGTACTTC
TRBV29-1	.	.	TRBJ2-3	CSVPRGSAGLDTQYF	TGCAGCGTCCCTAGGGGTAGCGCGGGCCTAGATACGCAGTATTTT
TRBV4-3	TRBD1	.	TRBJ2-7	CASSQDGTGRDEQYF	TGCGCCAGCAGCCAAGATGGGACAGGGAGGGACGAGCAGTACTTC
TRBV29-1	.	once	TRBJ2-6	CSVVLGANVLTF	TGCAGCGTTGTTCTTGGGGCCAACGTCCTGACTTTC
TRBV6-5	.	.	TRBJ1-1	CASSYGVGRTEAFF	TGTGCCAGCAGTTACGGGGTGGGGAGGACTGAAGCTTTCTTT
TRBV15	.	once	TRBJ2-7	CATSRVAGVYEQYF	TGTGCCACCAGCAGAGTGGCAGGAGTCTACGAGCAGTACTTC
TRBV29-1	.	.	TRBJ2-7	CSVTLLVGRWSYEQYF	TGCAGCGTTACGCTTTTGGTAGGCAGGTGGTCCTACGAGCAGTACTTC
TRBV7-6	.	.	TRBJ2-2	CASSSGDTGELFF	TGTGCCAGCAGCTCGGGAGACACCGGGGAGCTGTTTTTT
TRBV15	.	.	TRBJ2-1	CATSPTDGSSYNEQFF	TGTGCCACCAGCCCCACGGATGGTAGCTCCTACAATGAGCAGTTCTTC
TRBV7-9	.	.	TRBJ1-1	CASSLTGGDTEAFF	TGTGCCAGCAGCTTAACTGGAGGGGACACTGAAGCTTTCTTT
TRBV6-5	TRBD2	.	TRBJ2-5	CASNKGLAGGETQYF	TGTGCCAGCAATAAAGGACTAGCGGGGGGAGAGACCCAGTACTTC
TRBV25-1	TRBD2	.	TRBJ2-1	CASSDGGVSYNEQFF	TGTGCCAGCAGTGATGGGGGGGTCTCCTACAATGAGCAGTTCTTC
TRBV7-6	TRBD1	few	TRBJ2-2	CASSLVGQGSGELFF	TGTGCCAGCAGCTTAGTGGGACAGGGGTCCGGGGAGCTGTTTTTT
TRBV27	TRBD2	.	TRBJ2-7	CASSPGLAGGPWREQYF	TGTGCCAGCAGTCCGGGACTAGCGGGAGGGCCGTGGCGGGAGCAGTACTTC
TRBV27	TRBD1	.	TRBJ2-1	CASSSPRQGYNEQFF	TGTGCCAGCAGTTCCCCCCGACAGGGATACAATGAGCAGTTCTTC
TRBV28	TRBD1	.	TRBJ2-1	CASRSTGWNEQFF	TGTGCCAGCAGATCGACAGGGTGGAATGAGCAGTTCTTC
TRBV6-5	.	.	TRBJ1-1	CASSYSAEQAEAFF	TGTGCCAGCAGTTACTCCGCCGAGCAGGCTGAAGCTTTCTTT
TRBV29-1	TRBD1	.	TRBJ1-2	CSVEDDRGGNYGYTF	TGCAGCGTTGAAGACGACAGGGGAGGGAATTATGGCTACACCTTC
TRBV29-1	TRBD1	.	TRBJ2-5	CSAETGHQETQYF	TGCAGCGCTGAGACAGGGCACCAAGAGACCCAGTACTTC
TRBV4-1	TRBD1	.	TRBJ2-7	CASSYRTGSRYEQYF	TGCGCCAGCAGCTACAGGACAGGATCACGCTACGAGCAGTACTTC
TRBV5-6	.	.	TRBJ1-2	CASSLGAYGYTF	TGTGCCAGCAGCTTGGGTGCCTATGGCTACACCTTC
TRBV29-1	.	.	TRBJ1-1	CSVDGTGRNTEAFF	TGCAGCGTTGACGGGACCGGACGAAACACTGAAGCTTTCTTT
TRBV29-1	.	.	TRBJ1-1	CSVEGAADETEAFF	TGCAGCGTTGAGGGGGCGGCGGATGAGACTGAAGCTTTCTTT
TRBV5-1	.	.	TRBJ1-2	CASSFRGRGYTF	TGCGCCAGCAGCTTCCGGGGCCGGGGCTACACCTTC